These 9 T cell receptor beta chains were sequenced from one sample in a study of T cell responses to AZD1222 COVID-19 vaccine. TCRdb keeps only in-frame clones here, not all; method: immunoSEQ multiplex PCR. The sample contains some 130,000 clones, 92% of which appear only once. Sequenced material: peripheral blood, taken 28 days after the second AZD1222 dose. The receptors derive from an adult who received the AZD1222 COVID-19 vaccine.

The chain uses TRBV9 and TRBJ1-1, with 7 positions matching TRBD1. The CDR3 has 15 amino acids. Germline values: CDR1 SGDLS, CDR2 YYNGEE. Trimming cost V 0 bases and J 6 bases; bases outside gene matches: 8. The CDR3 DNA reads as TGTGCCAGCAGCGTAGCGGGGACCCAGGGGGCTGAAGCTTTCTTT. Translated: CASSVAGTQGAEAFF.

This chain uses TRBV15 with TRBJ1-2; D is unresolved. CDR3 length: 16 amino acids. CDR1 and CDR2 (germline): LNHNV, YYDKDF (reference sequence). The germline V and J ends were trimmed by 0 bases and 0 bases, with 11 bases remaining between them. CDR3: CATSRDIVSTNYGYTF. The CDR3 DNA reads TGTGCCACCAGCAGAGATATTGTCAGCACTAACTATGGCTACACCTTC.

The V and J genes are TRBV5-6 and TRBJ2-7, with a tentative D call TRBD1 (5 bases). CDR1 SGHDT and CDR2 YYEEEE come from the germline V gene. The CDR3 is made up of 15 amino acids. V dropped 4 bases and J dropped 0 bases, with 14 bases sitting between them. CDR3 DNA sequence: TGTGCCAGCAGCAAGTCAGGGATAAGCTCCTACGAGCAGTACTTC. The encoded protein is CASSKSGISSYEQYF.

This chain joins TRBV6-5 and TRBJ1-1; D may be TRBD1 (5 bases). Trimming removed 0 bases from V and 7 bases from J, with 9 bases in between. The CDR3 runs 13 residues. From germline, CDR1 is MNHEY and CDR2 SVGAGI. CDR3 in amino acids: CASSYSGRVEAFF. As DNA, the CDR3 is TGTGCCAGCAGTTACTCGGGGCGGGTTGAAGCTTTCTTT.

The chain joins TRBV5-1 to TRBJ2-7; D may be TRBD2 (6 bases). Germline CDR1 is SGHRS and CDR2 is YFSETQ. The CDR3 runs 12 residues. Trimming took 3 bases from V and 9 from J, leaving 13 bases between them. This CDR3 reads CASSSGSHSQYF. The CDR3 region has the DNA TGCGCCAGCAGCTCCGGGAGCCACTCGCAGTACTTC.

The CDR3 coding sequence is TGTGCCAGCAGTTACTCCGGGGAAGCGGGGACTGAAGCTTTCTTT. It codes for CASSYSGEAGTEAFF. This chain connects TRBV6-5 to TRBJ1-1, with D unclear. This CDR3 region has 15 residues. Germline values: CDR1 MNHEY, CDR2 SVGAGI. Between the trimmed V and J ends, which lost 0 bases and 5 bases, there was a span of 13 bases.

This clone came up once. The gene calls are TRBV28 and TRBJ1-4; 11 bases agree with TRBD1. Unmatched junction bases numbered 6, after V lost 5 bases and J lost 7 bases. Germline CDR1 and CDR2: MDHEN and SYDVKM. The CDR3 is 15 residues long. The CDR3 DNA reads as TGTGCCAGCAGTCACCCCGGGACAGGGGGTGAAAAACTGTTTTTT. Residues: CASSHPGTGGEKLFF.

This chain connects TRBV29-1 to TRBJ1-2, with 7 nucleotides matching TRBD1. Germline V lookup: CDR1 SQVTM, CDR2 ANQGSEA. This CDR3 region has 13 residues. V lost 4 bases to trimming and J lost 3 bases; unmatched junction nucleotides: 5. The CDR3 spells CSVGTGTDYGYTF. CDR3 in DNA: TGCAGCGTTGGGACCGGGACAGACTATGGCTACACCTTC.

This chain joins TRBV5-8 and TRBJ2-7; D might be TRBD2 (5 bases). Germline V gives CDR1 SGHTS, CDR2 YDEGEE. The CDR3 covers 16 residues. The ends were cut back, 5 bases at V and 0 bases at J, with 18 bases in the middle. DNA of the CDR3: TGTGCCAGCAGGGGAGTAGTTTTGCGGAGCTCCTACGAGCAGTACTTC. Translating gives CASRGVVLRSSYEQYF.